The 18 T cell receptor beta chains below were found in one sample sequenced in a study of T-cell memory formation after mild COVID-19. TCRdb re-analysed the 5' RACE reads in MiXCR, keeping a single row per CDR3 protein. This table has under 550,000 distinct CDR3 sequences, about 18% appearing once. Sequenced: PBMCs or a T cell subset sorted from them (not recorded which). Source of these receptors: an adult woman who had mild COVID-19 (a few samples of this study predate the infection). Cell type and time point are not known.

The table lists this clonotype with a few counts. This chain uses TRBV9 with TRBJ1-6, with no clear D. Germline V gene sequence: CDR1 SGDLS, CDR2 YYNGEE. This CDR3 has 14 amino acids. Trimming removed 0 bases at V and 7 bases at J, with 8 bases between. CDR3 sequence (DNA): TGTGCCAGCAGCGTAGGGCAGCGGAATTCACCCCTCCACTTT. This gives the protein CASSVGQRNSPLHF.

The chain couples TRBV12-3 or TRBV12-4 to TRBJ2-6; D is undetermined. V lost 6 bases, J lost 0 bases, and 12 bases lay in between. The CDR3 spans 16 residues. As DNA, the CDR3 is TGTGCCAGCAGCCCACTGCATCTCTCTGGGGCCAACGTCCTGACTTTC. Translation gives CASSPLHLSGANVLTF.

The CDR3 nucleotides read TGTGCCAGCAGCTTCCGAGGCCCGCCATGGACCCAGTACTTC. Translated, it gives CASSFRGPPWTQYF. The chain carries TRBV7-8 and TRBJ2-5; D unresolved. The CDR3 contains 14 residues. The germline gives CDR1 SGHVS, CDR2 FQNEAQ. V shed 3 bases and J shed 7 bases, with 15 bases lying between them.

V gene TRBV24-1 combines with J gene TRBJ2-1; possibly TRBD1 for D (6 bases). From germline, CDR1 is KGHDR and CDR2 SFDVKD. There are 12 residues in the CDR3. Trimming left V 9 bases short and J 4 bases short, with 9 bases between. The DNA for the CDR3 is TGTGCCACCGGGGACACTTACAATGAGCAGTTCTTC. It specifies CATGDTYNEQFF.

The chain has TRBV6-6 and TRBJ2-3; 8 bases fit TRBD1. CDR1 MNHNY and CDR2 SVGAGI come from the germline V gene (reference sequence). The CDR3 contains 17 residues. Trimming removed 4 bases from V and 0 bases from J; junction bases left unmatched: 9. This chain's CDR3 is CASSFPDRGDSTDTQYF. The DNA for the CDR3 is TGTGCCAGCAGTTTTCCAGACAGGGGCGATAGCACAGATACGCAGTATTTT.

This clonotype was observed a few times. The rearrangement joins TRBV7-2 to TRBJ2-7, with D maybe TRBD2 (6 bases). From germline, CDR1 is SGHTA and CDR2 FQGNSA. V was shortened by 3 bases and J by 0 bases, with 12 bases between the two germline ends. The CDR3 extends over 15 amino acids. The CDR3 loop reads CASSFGGGNSYEQYF. The CDR3 region has the DNA TGTGCCAGCAGCTTCGGTGGCGGGAACTCCTACGAGCAGTACTTC.

This clonotype was picked up a small number of times. The chain recombines TRBV5-1 with TRBJ2-1; no definite D call. Trimming removed 4 bases from V and 2 bases from J, with 16 bases in between. The germline gives CDR1 SGHRS, CDR2 YFSETQ. This CDR3 region has 16 residues. The CDR3 DNA reads TGCGCCAGCAGCAGAGATTCTAGTTCAGCCTACAATGAGCAGTTCTTC. It encodes CASSRDSSSAYNEQFF.

The gene calls are TRBV20-1 and TRBJ1-6; D gene ambiguous. The CDR3 length is 14 residues. Deletions cut 0 bases from V and 2 bases from J, with 5 bases between. Looked up from germline, CDR1 is DFQATT and CDR2 is SNEGSKA (reference sequence). CDR3 coding DNA: TGCAGTGCTAGAGAGGGTCCCTATAATTCACCCCTCCACTTT. It is translated as CSAREGPYNSPLHF.

The rearrangement links TRBV6-5 to TRBJ2-2; TRBD2 matches at 10 bases. Germline values: CDR1 MNHEY, CDR2 SVGAGI. CDR3 length: 15 residues. V was clipped by 5 bases and J by 6 bases; unmatched bases: 6. The CDR3 region has the DNA TGTGCCAGCAGTCATCTAGCGGGAGTGGCCGGGGAGCTGTTTTTT. Encoded protein: CASSHLAGVAGELFF.

This clonotype was recorded a few times. The chain uses TRBV12-3 or TRBV12-4 and TRBJ1-1, with unresolved D. Trimming cost V 3 bases and J 0 bases, with 11 bases left between them. This CDR3 has 15 residues. CDR3 nucleotides: TGTGCCAGCAGTTTCACCGCTGGTATGAACACTGAAGCTTTCTTT. Translated, it gives CASSFTAGMNTEAFF.

The chain couples TRBV7-9 to TRBJ2-3; D is possibly TRBD1 (6 bases). The CDR3 has 16 amino acids. Germline V gives CDR1 SEHNR, CDR2 FQNEAQ (reference sequence). The V end was cut by 1 base, the J end by 0 bases, with 11 bases between. The CDR3 DNA follows: TGTGCCAGCAGCTTAGGGGGACACGTTAGCACAGATACGCAGTATTTT. This codes for CASSLGGHVSTDTQYF.

This clonotype appeared a single time. J is TRBJ2-1 and V is TRBV5-1; D call uncertain. The V and J ends lost 0 bases and 4 bases respectively, with 5 bases between them. The CDR3 is 13 amino acids. CDR1 is SGHRS and CDR2 is YFSETQ in the germline V gene. The CDR3 sequence is CASSLVQYNEQFF. The CDR3 DNA reads as TGCGCCAGCAGCTTGGTGCAGTACAATGAGCAGTTCTTC.

The chain has TRBV12-3 or TRBV12-4 and TRBJ1-4; 8 positions match TRBD1. Losses at the gene ends were 7 bases for V and 8 bases for J; bases not matched to a gene: 12. The CDR3 spans 15 residues. The DNA of the CDR3 is TGTGCCAGCACCACGGGGACAGGAGGAAGGGAAAAACTGTTTTTT. It specifies CASTTGTGGREKLFF.

The chain carries TRBV4-1 and TRBJ1-2; tentatively, D is TRBD1 (5 bases). This CDR3 spans 14 amino acids. V dropped 3 bases and J dropped 4 bases, with 12 bases sitting between them. Germline loops: CDR1 MGHRA, CDR2 YSYEKL. CDR3 residues: CASSHETAGYGYTF. CDR3 coding DNA: TGCGCCAGCAGCCACGAGACAGCGGGCTATGGCTACACCTTC.

The V and J genes are TRBV2 and TRBJ1-1; D may be TRBD1 (5 bases). Germline V gives CDR1 SNHLY, CDR2 FYNNEI. V lost 5 bases to trimming and J lost 5 bases, with 15 bases between them. This CDR3 has 14 residues. The chain's CDR3 is CASSLRDEGTEAFF. CDR3 coding DNA: TGTGCCAGCAGTCTCAGGGATGAGGGGACTGAAGCTTTCTTT.

This clonotype was seen ten or more times. This rearrangement joins TRBV11-1 to TRBJ2-1; TRBD2 agrees at 14 bases. From germline, CDR1 is SGHAT and CDR2 FQDESV (reference sequence). This CDR3 contains 18 residues. The junction had 5 bases not matched to a gene; V was cut back by 4 bases and J by 0 bases. The CDR3 region is CASSSGTSGGRSYNEQFF. CDR3 sequence (DNA): TGTGCCAGCAGCTCAGGGACTAGCGGGGGCCGCTCCTACAATGAGCAGTTCTTC. Using reference TRBV11-1 and TRBJ2-1 for the parts outside the CDR3, the full variable domain is EAEVAQSPRYKITEKSQAVAFWCDPISGHATLYWYRQILGQGPELLVQFQDESVVDDSQLPKDRFSAERLKGVDSTLKIQPAELGDSAMYLCASSSGTSGGRSYNEQFFGPGTRLTVL.

In this sample, this clonotype turned up a few times. The chain recombines TRBV5-1 with TRBJ1-5; D is ambiguous. Trimming removed 4 bases from V and 3 bases from J, with 8 bases in between. Germline V gene sequence: CDR1 SGHRS, CDR2 YFSETQ. CDR3 length: 13 residues. For the CDR3, the DNA is TGCGCCAGCAGCGCCTTTCCCAATCAGCCCCAGCATTTT. It is translated as CASSAFPNQPQHF.

This clonotype has a count of ten or more. The genes are TRBV5-1 and TRBJ2-2, with D tentatively TRBD1 or TRBD2 (5 bases each). The CDR3 is 18 amino acids. V gave up 4 bases and J gave up 5 bases, with 24 bases separating them. The germline V gene has CDR1 SGHRS and CDR2 YFSETQ. CDR3 sequence reads: CASSDLLRDQDLTGELFF. The CDR3 DNA reads TGCGCCAGCAGCGACCTCCTCCGGGACCAGGACTTAACCGGGGAGCTGTTTTTT.